This T cell receptor (beta chain) was observed in a study of molecular identifiers for immune sequencing clone quantification. Listed TCR primers and previously described methods were used for bulk TCR libraries. Each CDR3 protein gets one entry after TCRdb re-called the PCR reads with MiXCR. This table holds 550,000 to 750,000 distinct CDR3 sequences, around 20% found once. Remarks on this clonotype: This may be a read error: a much more frequent sequence differs by one nucleotide.

This clonotype was sampled from a human donor in good health. Some libraries in this study had Jurkat cell RNA spiked in. Source material: naive CD8+ T cells from blood, with Jurkat cell RNA spiked in. Subset noted: FACS-sorted CD8+CD4-CCR7+CD45RA+ naive T cells.

This CDR3 reads CASSVEITGANILTF. CDR3 DNA sequence: TGTGCCAGCAGCGTAGAAATCACTGGGGCCAACATCCTGACTTTC. The rearrangement links TRBV9 to TRBJ2-6; D possibly corresponds to TRBD1 (5 bases). The CDR3 has 15 residues. The germline V gene encodes CDR1 SGDLS and CDR2 YYNGEE.